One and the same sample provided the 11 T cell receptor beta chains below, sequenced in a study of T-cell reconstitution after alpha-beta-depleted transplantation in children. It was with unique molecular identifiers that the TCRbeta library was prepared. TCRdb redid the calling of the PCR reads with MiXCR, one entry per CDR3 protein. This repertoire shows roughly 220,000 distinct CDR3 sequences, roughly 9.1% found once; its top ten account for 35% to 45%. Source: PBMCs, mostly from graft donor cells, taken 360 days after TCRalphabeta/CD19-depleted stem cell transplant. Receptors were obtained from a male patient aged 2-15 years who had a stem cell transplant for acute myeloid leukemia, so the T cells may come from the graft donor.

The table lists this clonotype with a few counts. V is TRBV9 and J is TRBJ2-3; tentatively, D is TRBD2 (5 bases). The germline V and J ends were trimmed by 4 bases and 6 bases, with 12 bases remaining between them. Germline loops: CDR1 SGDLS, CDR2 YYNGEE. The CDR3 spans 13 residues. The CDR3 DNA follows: TGTGCCAGCAGCTCAACCCCGGGGGATACGCAGTATTTT. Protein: CASSSTPGDTQYF.

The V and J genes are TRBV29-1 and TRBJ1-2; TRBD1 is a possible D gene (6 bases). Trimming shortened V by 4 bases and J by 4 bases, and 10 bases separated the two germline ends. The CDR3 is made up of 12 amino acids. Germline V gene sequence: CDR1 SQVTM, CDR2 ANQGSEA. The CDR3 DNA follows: TGCAGCGTTGTACAGGGACGCTATGGCTACACCTTC. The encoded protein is CSVVQGRYGYTF.

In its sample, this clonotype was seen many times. CDR3 sequence (DNA): TGTGCCAGCAGTTTGTTGGAGGGCGGGGAGACCCAGTACTTC. Translation gives CASSLLEGGETQYF. This sequence joins TRBV12-3 or TRBV12-4 and TRBJ2-5; D may be TRBD2 (6 bases). Trimming stripped 3 bases from V and 5 bases from J, with 13 bases between. CDR3 length: 14 amino acids.

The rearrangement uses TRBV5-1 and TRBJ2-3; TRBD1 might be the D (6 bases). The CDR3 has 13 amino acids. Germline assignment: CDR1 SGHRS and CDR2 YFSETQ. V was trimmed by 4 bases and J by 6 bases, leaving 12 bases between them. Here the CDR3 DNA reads TGCGCCAGCAGCCCGGGACATCCCGATACGCAGTATTTT. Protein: CASSPGHPDTQYF. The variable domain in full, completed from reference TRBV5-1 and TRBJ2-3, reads KAGVTQTPRYLIKTRGQQVTLSCSPISGHRSVSWYQQTPGQGLQFLFEYFSETQRNKGNFPGRFSGRQFSNSRSEMNVSTLELGDSALYLCASSPGHPDTQYFGPGTRLTVL.

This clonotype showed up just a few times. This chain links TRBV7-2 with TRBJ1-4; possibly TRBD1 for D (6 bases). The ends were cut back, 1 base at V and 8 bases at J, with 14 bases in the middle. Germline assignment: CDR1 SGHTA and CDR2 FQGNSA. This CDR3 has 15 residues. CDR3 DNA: TGTGCCAGCAGCTTAGAGGGGGGGCTGGGAGAAAAACTGTTTTTT. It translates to CASSLEGGLGEKLFF.

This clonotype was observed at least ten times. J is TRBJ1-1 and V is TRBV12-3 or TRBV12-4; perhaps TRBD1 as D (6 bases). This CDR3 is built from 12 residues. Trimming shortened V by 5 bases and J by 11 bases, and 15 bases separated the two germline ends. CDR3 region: CASSPPPGVAFF. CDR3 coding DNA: TGTGCCAGCAGTCCTCCCCCAGGGGTCGCTTTCTTT.

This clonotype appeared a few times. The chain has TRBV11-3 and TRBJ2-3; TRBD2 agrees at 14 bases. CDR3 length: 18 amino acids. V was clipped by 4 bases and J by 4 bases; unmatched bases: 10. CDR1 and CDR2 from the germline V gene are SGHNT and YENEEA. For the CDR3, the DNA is TGTGCCAGCAGCTCAAGACTAGCGGGGGGGCTGGTAGCAGATACGCAGTATTTT. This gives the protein CASSSRLAGGLVADTQYF.

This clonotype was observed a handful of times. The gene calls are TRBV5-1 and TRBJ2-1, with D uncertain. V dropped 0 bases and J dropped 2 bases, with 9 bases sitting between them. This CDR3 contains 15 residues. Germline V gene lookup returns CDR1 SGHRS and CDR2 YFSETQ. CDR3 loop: CASSLGPTPYNEQFF. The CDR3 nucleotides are TGCGCCAGCAGCTTGGGACCAACCCCCTACAATGAGCAGTTCTTC. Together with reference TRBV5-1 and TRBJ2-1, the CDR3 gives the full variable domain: KAGVTQTPRYLIKTRGQQVTLSCSPISGHRSVSWYQQTPGQGLQFLFEYFSETQRNKGNFPGRFSGRQFSNSRSEMNVSTLELGDSALYLCASSLGPTPYNEQFFGPGTRLTVL.

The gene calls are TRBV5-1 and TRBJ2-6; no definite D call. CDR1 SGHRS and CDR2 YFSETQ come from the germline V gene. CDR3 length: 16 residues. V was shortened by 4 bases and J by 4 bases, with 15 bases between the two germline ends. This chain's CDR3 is CASSRFTIGGANVLTF. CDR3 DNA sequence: TGCGCCAGCAGCAGGTTTACTATCGGCGGGGCCAACGTCCTGACTTTC.

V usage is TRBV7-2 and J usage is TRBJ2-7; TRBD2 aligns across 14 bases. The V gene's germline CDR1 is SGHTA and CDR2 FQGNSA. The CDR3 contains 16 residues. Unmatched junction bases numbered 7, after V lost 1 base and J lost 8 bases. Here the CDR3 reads CASSLDPGLAGEKQYF. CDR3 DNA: TGTGCCAGCAGCTTAGACCCGGGACTAGCGGGAGAAAAGCAGTACTTC. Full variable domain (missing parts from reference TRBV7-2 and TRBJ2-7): GAGVSQSPSNKVTEKGKDVELRCDPISGHTALYWYRQSLGQGLEFLIYFQGNSAPDKSGLPSDRFSAERTGGSVSTLTIQRTQQEDSAVYLCASSLDPGLAGEKQYFGPGTRLTVT.

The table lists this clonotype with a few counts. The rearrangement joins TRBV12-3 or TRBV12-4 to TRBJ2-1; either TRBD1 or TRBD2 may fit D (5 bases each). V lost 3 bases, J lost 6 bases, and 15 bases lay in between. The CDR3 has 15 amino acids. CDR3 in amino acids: CASSFGGTGFNEQFF. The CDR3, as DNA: TGTGCCAGCAGTTTTGGTGGGACCGGTTTCAATGAGCAGTTCTTC.